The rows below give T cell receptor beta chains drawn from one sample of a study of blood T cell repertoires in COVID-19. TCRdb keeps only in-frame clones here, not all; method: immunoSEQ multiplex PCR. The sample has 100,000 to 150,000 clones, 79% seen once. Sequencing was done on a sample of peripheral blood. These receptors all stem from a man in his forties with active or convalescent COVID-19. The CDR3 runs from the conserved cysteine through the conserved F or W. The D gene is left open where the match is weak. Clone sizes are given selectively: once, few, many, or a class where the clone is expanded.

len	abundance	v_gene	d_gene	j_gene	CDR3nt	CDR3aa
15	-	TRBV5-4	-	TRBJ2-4	TGTGCCAGCAGCCCCCAAGGAGGGGTTGGAGACATTCAGTACTTC	CASSPQGGVGDIQYF
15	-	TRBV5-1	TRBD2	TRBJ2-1	TGCGCCAGCAGCCTAGCGGACCTCTCCTACAATGAGCAGTTCTTC	CASSLADLSYNEQFF
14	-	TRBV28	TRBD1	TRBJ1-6	TGTGCCAGCATCCCAGGGGGCTCGGGCTCACCCCTCCACTTT	CASIPGGSGSPLHF
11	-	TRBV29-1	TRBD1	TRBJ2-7	TGCAGCGTTGGGGACAGATCCTCGGAGTACTTC	CSVGDRSSEYF
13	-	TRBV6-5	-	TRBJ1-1	TGTGCCAGCAGGGTTGGGGATAGCGCTGAAGCTTTCTTT	CASRVGDSAEAFF
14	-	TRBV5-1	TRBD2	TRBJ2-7	TGCGCCAGCGGAAGCGGGGGGAACTCCTACGAGCAGTACTTC	CASGSGGNSYEQYF
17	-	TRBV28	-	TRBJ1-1	TGTGCCAGCAGACCCCCCGGGCTCGGCGGGGGGAACACTGAAGCTTTCTTT	CASRPPGLGGGNTEAFF
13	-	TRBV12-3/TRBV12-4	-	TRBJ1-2	TGTGCCAGCAGTTACCCGGGGGGCTATGGCTACACCTTC	CASSYPGGYGYTF
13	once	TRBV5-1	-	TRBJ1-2	TGCGCCAGCAGCCCGACTCTAATCTATGGCTACACCTTC	CASSPTLIYGYTF
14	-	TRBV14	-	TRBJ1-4	TGTGCCAGCAGCCAAGAGCGGCCTGATGAAAAACTGTTTTTT	CASSQERPDEKLFF
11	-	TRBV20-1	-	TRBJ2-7	TGCAGTGCTAGATCAGGGTTCGAGCAGTACTTC	CSARSGFEQYF
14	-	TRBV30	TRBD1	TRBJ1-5	TGTGCCTGGAGTGCGGGACAGACCAACTTGGCCCAGCATTTT	CAWSAGQTNLAQHF
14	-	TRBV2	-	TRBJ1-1	TGTGCCAGCAGTGAAGGGGGCGCGAACACTGAAGCTTTCTTT	CASSEGGANTEAFF
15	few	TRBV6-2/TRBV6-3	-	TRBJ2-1	TGTGCCAGCACCCCGTCCTCTAGGCTCTACAATGAGCAGTTCTTC	CASTPSSRLYNEQFF
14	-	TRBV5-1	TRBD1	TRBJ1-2	TGCGCCAGCAGCTTGCAACAGGGGAACTATGGCTACACCTTC	CASSLQQGNYGYTF
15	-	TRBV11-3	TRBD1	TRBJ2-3	TGTGCCAGCAGCTTAGGGACAGGGGTTACAGATACGCAGTATTTT	CASSLGTGVTDTQYF
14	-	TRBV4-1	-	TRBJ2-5	TGCGCCAGCAGCCTAGTGGGGCATGGGGAGACCCAGTACTTC	CASSLVGHGETQYF
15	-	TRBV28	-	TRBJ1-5	TGTGCCAGCAGTCTCGGCCAGGCCAGCAATCAGCCCCAGCATTTT	CASSLGQASNQPQHF
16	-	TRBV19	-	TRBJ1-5	TGTGCCAGTAGTATTTGGAGGGGTCGAAGCAATCAGCCCCAGCATTTT	CASSIWRGRSNQPQHF
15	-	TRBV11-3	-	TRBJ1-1	TGTGCCAGCAGCCCCCCCTCGACAGTGAACACTGAAGCTTTCTTT	CASSPPSTVNTEAFF
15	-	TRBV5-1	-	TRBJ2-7	TGCGCCAGCAGGCGCTTAGGGGACAACTACTACGAGCAGTACTTC	CASRRLGDNYYEQYF
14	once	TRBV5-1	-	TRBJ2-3	TGCGCCAGCAGCTTGGCCCTAGGAACAGATACGCAGTATTTT	CASSLALGTDTQYF
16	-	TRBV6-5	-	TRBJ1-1	TGTGCCAGCAGTTACTTAAGGACACGCATGAACACTGAAGCTTTCTTT	CASSYLRTRMNTEAFF
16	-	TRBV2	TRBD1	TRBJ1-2	TGTGCCAGCAGGGAACTCCGGGACAGGGAAAGGGGCGGCTACACCTTC	CASRELRDRERGGYTF
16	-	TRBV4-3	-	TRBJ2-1	TGCGCCAGCAGCCAAGTGGGAAGCGGCGAGCGCAATGAGCAGTTCTTC	CASSQVGSGERNEQFF
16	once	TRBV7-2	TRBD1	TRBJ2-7	TGTGCCAGCAGCCTCTTGCTTGGACAGGGGACCTACGAGCAGTACTTC	CASSLLLGQGTYEQYF
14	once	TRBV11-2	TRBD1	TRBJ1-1	TGTGCCAGCAGCCCTGGACAGGTGATACCTGAAGCTTTCTTT	CASSPGQVIPEAFF
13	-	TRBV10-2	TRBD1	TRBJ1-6	TGCGCCAGCAGCGGGACAGGGTATTCACCCCTCCACTTT	CASSGTGYSPLHF
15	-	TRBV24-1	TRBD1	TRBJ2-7	TGTGCCACCAGTGAGTTGACAGGGGAGAGGTACGAGCAGTACTTC	CATSELTGERYEQYF
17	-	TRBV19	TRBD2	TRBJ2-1	TGTGCCAGTACTTTGACTGGACTAGCGGGGGGGATGAGTGAGCAGTTCTTC	CASTLTGLAGGMSEQFF
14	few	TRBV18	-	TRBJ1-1	TGTGCCAGCTCACCTCAGATCATGAACACTGAAGCTTTCTTT	CASSPQIMNTEAFF
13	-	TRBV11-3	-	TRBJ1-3	TGTGCCAGCAGCCCCCCTGGAGGGGGGGCCATATATTTT	CASSPPGGGAIYF
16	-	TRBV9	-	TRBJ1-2	TGTGCCAGCAGCCCAGAAGACAGACCCCCCGGTTGGGGCTACACCTTC	CASSPEDRPPGWGYTF
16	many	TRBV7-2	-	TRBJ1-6	TGTGCCAGCAGCGAGAAGACAGGAGTTTATAATTCACCCCTCCACTTT	CASSEKTGVYNSPLHF
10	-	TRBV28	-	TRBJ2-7	TGTGCCAGCGGCGACTGGGAGCAGTACTTC	CASGDWEQYF
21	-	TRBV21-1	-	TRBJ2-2	TGTGCCAGCAGCAAATGTAGCAGGGGGCCCCAAACCGATCATGACACCGGGGAGCTGTTTTTT	CASSKCSRGPQTDHDTGELFF
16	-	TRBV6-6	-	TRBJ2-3	TGTGCCAGCAGTTACGGCGGGGGCCACACGGGCGATACGCAGTATTTT	CASSYGGGHTGDTQYF
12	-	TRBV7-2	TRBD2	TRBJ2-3	TGTGCCAGTGATAGCGGGGCTAGGACGCAGTATTTT	CASDSGARTQYF
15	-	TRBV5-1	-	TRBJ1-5	TGCGCCAGCAGCTTGGCCGGGATCTCCAATCAGCCCCAGCATTTT	CASSLAGISNQPQHF
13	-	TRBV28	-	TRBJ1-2	TGTGCCAGCAGCCCTCCTGCTAACTATGGCTACACCTTC	CASSPPANYGYTF
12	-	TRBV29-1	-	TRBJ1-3	TGCAGCGTTGTTGACTGGCCAAACACCATATATTTT	CSVVDWPNTIYF
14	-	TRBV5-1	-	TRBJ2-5	TGCGCCAGCAAGAGTCAGGGTTTACAAGAGACCCAGTACTTC	CASKSQGLQETQYF
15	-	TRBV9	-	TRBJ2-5	TGTGCCAGCAGCGTAACCAGCGGTTCCCAAGAGACCCAGTACTTC	CASSVTSGSQETQYF
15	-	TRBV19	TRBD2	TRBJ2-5	TGTGCCAGTAGTAATCGACTAGCGGGACAGGAGACCCAGTACTTC	CASSNRLAGQETQYF
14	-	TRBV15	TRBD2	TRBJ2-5	TGTGCCACCAGCAGAGGCGGACTAGCGGAGACCCAGTACTTC	CATSRGGLAETQYF
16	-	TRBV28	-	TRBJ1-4	TGTGCCAGCAGTTTAGCAGGTTATGCAACTAATGAAAAACTGTTTTTT	CASSLAGYATNEKLFF
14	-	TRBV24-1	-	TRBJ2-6	TGTGCCACAGATCAGGGCTCTGGGGCCAACGTCCTGACTTTC	CATDQGSGANVLTF
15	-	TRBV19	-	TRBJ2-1	TGTGCCAGTAGTATAGAGCGTCCCTCCTACAATGAGCAGTTCTTC	CASSIERPSYNEQFF
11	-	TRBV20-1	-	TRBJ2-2	TGCAGTGCCCAGCGGAGCGAGGAGCTGTTTTTT	CSAQRSEELFF
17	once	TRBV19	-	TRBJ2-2	TGTGCCAGTAGTATGAGTCAGGGGGGTTTCCGAACCGGGGAGCTGTTTTTT	CASSMSQGGFRTGELFF
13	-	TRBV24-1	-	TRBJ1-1	TGTGCCACCAGTGATTTGACTAACACTGAAGCTTTCTTT	CATSDLTNTEAFF
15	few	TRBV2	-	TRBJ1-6	TGTGCCAGCAGTGCCCCTGGAACAGGCAATTCACCCCTCCACTTT	CASSAPGTGNSPLHF
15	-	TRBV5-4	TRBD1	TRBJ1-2	TGTGCCAGCAGCATACCGGGACAGGCCTTCTATGGCTACACCTTC	CASSIPGQAFYGYTF
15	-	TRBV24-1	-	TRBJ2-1	TGTGCCACCAGTACCCCGGACAGGGAGGGGAGTGAGCAGTTCTTC	CATSTPDREGSEQFF
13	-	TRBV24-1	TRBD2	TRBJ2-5	TGTGCCACCAGTGTGGGAGGGATGGAGACCCAGTACTTC	CATSVGGMETQYF
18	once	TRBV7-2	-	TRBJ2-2	TGTGCCAGCACCAACCAACCGAAGGGCACGGGGTCACCGGGGGAGCTGTTTTTT	CASTNQPKGTGSPGELFF
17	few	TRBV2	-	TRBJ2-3	TGTGCCAGCAGAAAGCAATCCTTCGTAGGGGCCACAGATACGCAGTATTTT	CASRKQSFVGATDTQYF
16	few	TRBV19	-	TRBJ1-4	TGTGCCAGTTCACCCTTTGGGAAGGGAGATGGGGAAAAACTGTTTTTT	CASSPFGKGDGEKLFF
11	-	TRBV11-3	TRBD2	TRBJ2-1	TGTGCCACTCGGGAGGACAATGAGCAGTTCTTC	CATREDNEQFF